A selection of T cell receptor beta chains follows, all from one sample in a study of blood T cell repertoires in COVID-19. The protocol was immunoSEQ multiplex PCR, while the TCRdb copy is restricted to in-frame clones and leaves out a portion. Of some 390,000 clones detected, around 92% appear once; the ten largest clones hold 1.7%. The material sequenced was PBMCs or T cells enriched from blood (not recorded which). All receptors come from a woman in her 30s who had recovered from COVID-19. The CDR3 runs from the conserved cysteine through the conserved F or W. The D gene is left open where the match is weak. Not every row has a clone size; where given, it reads once, few, many or a size class.

v_gene: TRBV5-5; abundance: -; d_gene: -; j_gene: TRBJ1-5; CDR3aa: CASSLGGGGQPQHF; CDR3nt: TGTGCCAGCAGTCTGGGCGGGGGCGGTCAGCCCCAGCATTTT
v_gene: TRBV7-9; abundance: -; d_gene: TRBD1; j_gene: TRBJ1-3; CDR3aa: CASRATGDGNTIYF; CDR3nt: TGTGCCAGCAGAGCCACAGGGGATGGAAACACCATATATTTT
v_gene: TRBV7-6; abundance: -; d_gene: -; j_gene: TRBJ1-1; CDR3aa: CASSLYRPQNTEAFF; CDR3nt: TGTGCCAGCAGCCTCTACCGTCCCCAGAACACTGAAGCTTTCTTT
v_gene: TRBV5-5; abundance: -; d_gene: -; j_gene: TRBJ1-3; CDR3aa: CASRTTGTGNTIYF; CDR3nt: TGTGCCAGCAGGACAACAGGGACTGGAAACACCATATATTTT
v_gene: TRBV18; abundance: few; d_gene: -; j_gene: TRBJ1-1; CDR3aa: CASSPAQDTEAFF; CDR3nt: TGTGCCAGCTCACCAGCGCAGGACACTGAAGCTTTCTTT
v_gene: TRBV7-2; abundance: -; d_gene: -; j_gene: TRBJ2-3; CDR3aa: CASSLLSDTQYF; CDR3nt: TGTGCCAGCAGCCTGTTGTCAGATACGCAGTATTTT
v_gene: TRBV28; abundance: few; d_gene: -; j_gene: TRBJ1-1; CDR3aa: CASSLSWSLANTEAFF; CDR3nt: TGTGCCAGCAGTTTATCATGGTCGCTAGCGAATACTGAAGCTTTCTTT
v_gene: TRBV28; abundance: -; d_gene: TRBD1; j_gene: TRBJ1-5; CDR3aa: CASSSLRGSRGSNQPQHF; CDR3nt: TGTGCCAGCAGTTCCCTCAGGGGGTCTCGGGGGAGCAATCAGCCCCAGCATTTT
v_gene: TRBV30; abundance: -; d_gene: -; j_gene: TRBJ1-1; CDR3aa: CAWTGENTEAFF; CDR3nt: TGTGCCTGGACAGGGGAGAACACTGAAGCTTTCTTT
v_gene: TRBV11-2; abundance: -; d_gene: -; j_gene: TRBJ1-1; CDR3aa: CASSWTASLEAFF; CDR3nt: TGTGCCAGCAGTTGGACAGCTAGCCTTGAAGCTTTCTTT
v_gene: TRBV6-5; abundance: -; d_gene: -; j_gene: TRBJ1-2; CDR3aa: CASSYSDRRWTGYTF; CDR3nt: TGTGCCAGCAGTTACTCCGACAGGCGCTGGACTGGCTACACCTTC
v_gene: TRBV9; abundance: -; d_gene: TRBD1; j_gene: TRBJ1-6; CDR3aa: CASSVAAAGGINSPLHF; CDR3nt: TGTGCCAGCAGCGTAGCTGCGGCAGGGGGGATTAATTCACCCCTCCACTTT
v_gene: TRBV5-6; abundance: -; d_gene: -; j_gene: TRBJ1-2; CDR3aa: CASSQGFQPLGYTF; CDR3nt: TGTGCCAGCAGCCAGGGGTTCCAACCCCTCGGCTACACCTTC
v_gene: TRBV30; abundance: -; d_gene: -; j_gene: TRBJ2-7; CDR3aa: CAWSEQYEQYF; CDR3nt: TGTGCCTGGAGTGAACAGTACGAGCAGTACTTC